Sample share makes the clone carrying this TCR beta chain medium-sized. The protocol was immunoSEQ multiplex PCR, while the TCRdb copy is restricted to in-frame clones and leaves out a portion. This table holds around 20,000 clones, around nine tenths found once. These data come from a study of blood T cell repertoires in COVID-19. V lost 1 base and J lost 4, with 10 bases in between. This CDR3 region has 15 residues. The germline gives CDR1 MGHRA, CDR2 YSYEKL. This clonotype was obtained from a human donor in a cohort sampled during active COVID-19. The chain has TRBV4-1 and TRBJ2-2, with unresolved D. The source material was peripheral blood. The CDR3 reads CASSQADGFTGELFF. CDR3 bases: TGCGCCAGCAGCCAAGCTGACGGGTTCACCGGGGAGCTGTTTTTT.